This T cell receptor (beta chain) was profiled in a study of cytomegalovirus exposure and HLA in healthy donors. The CDR3 runs to 15 residues. Germline-derived CDR1 and CDR2 are MNHEY and SVGAGI. A note on this clone: Its cognate antigen is unknown. The junction differs from germline at one of its ends, possibly a read error.

Donors showed nominal health when sampled, although they likely had unrecorded immune exposures. Study outcomes and limitations: The authors later linked a missense DCLRE1C variant to TCR beta V- and J-gene trimming. The CMV antigen specificity of a few CMV-associated chains was confirmed through in vitro analysis.

PCR was performed using 60 Vbeta and 13 Jbeta primers. TCRdb's copy holds only in-frame clones and misses some; the assay was immunoSEQ multiplex PCR. In the table there are a few hundred thousand clones, about 77% of which are singletons. The chain recombines TRBV6-5 with TRBJ2-1, with 7 bases aligning to TRBD2. Sequencing was performed on PBMCs. The TCR was taken from a woman in her 30s in good health and CMV-seronegative. CDR3 sequence reads: CASSSSGPSFNEQFF. CDR3 nucleotide sequence: TGTGCCAGCAGCTCTAGCGGACCCTCCTTCAATGAGCAGTTCTTC.